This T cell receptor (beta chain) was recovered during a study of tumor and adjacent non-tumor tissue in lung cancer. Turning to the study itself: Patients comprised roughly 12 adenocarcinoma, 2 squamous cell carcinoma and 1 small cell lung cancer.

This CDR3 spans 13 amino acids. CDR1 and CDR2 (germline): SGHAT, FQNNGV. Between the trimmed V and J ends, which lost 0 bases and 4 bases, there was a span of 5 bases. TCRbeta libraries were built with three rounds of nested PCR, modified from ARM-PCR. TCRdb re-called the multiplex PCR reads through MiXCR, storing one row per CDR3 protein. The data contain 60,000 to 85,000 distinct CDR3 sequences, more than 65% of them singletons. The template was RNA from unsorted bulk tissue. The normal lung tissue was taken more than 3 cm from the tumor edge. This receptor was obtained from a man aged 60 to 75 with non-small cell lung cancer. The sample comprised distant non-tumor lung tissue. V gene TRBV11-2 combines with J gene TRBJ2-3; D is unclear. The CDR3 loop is CASSLDRADTQYF. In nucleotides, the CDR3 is TGTGCCAGCAGCTTAGATCGGGCAGATACGCAGTATTTT.